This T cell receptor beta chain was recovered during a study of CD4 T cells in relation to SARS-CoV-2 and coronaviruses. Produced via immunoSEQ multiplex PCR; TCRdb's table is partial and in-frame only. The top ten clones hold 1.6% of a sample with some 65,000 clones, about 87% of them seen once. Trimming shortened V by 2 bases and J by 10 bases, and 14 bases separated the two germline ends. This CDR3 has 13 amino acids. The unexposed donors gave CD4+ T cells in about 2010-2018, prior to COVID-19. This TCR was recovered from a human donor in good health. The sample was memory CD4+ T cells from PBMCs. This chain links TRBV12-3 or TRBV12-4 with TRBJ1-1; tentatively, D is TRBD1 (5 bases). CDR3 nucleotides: TGTGCCAGCAGTTTAAGGGCAGGGAGAGGAGCTTTCTTT. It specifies CASSLRAGRGAFF.